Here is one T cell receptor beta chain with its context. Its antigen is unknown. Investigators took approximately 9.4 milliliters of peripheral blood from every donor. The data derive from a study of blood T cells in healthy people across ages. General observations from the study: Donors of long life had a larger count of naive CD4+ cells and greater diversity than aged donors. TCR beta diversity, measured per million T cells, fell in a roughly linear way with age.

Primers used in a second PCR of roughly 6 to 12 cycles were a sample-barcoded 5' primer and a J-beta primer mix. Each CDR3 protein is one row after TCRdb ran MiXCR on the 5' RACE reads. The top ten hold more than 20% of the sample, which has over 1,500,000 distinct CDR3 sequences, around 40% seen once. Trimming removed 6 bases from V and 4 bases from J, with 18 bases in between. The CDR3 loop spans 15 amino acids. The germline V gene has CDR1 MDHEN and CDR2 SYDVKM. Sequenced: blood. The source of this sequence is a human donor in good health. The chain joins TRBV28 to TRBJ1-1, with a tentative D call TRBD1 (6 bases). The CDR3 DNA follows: TGTGCCAGCAGCTCCGCCCTACAGGGAAGCACTGAAGCTTTCTTT. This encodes CASSSALQGSTEAFF. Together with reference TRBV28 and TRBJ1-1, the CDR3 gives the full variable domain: DVKVTQSSRYLVKRTGEKVFLECVQDMDHENMFWYRQDPGLGLRLIYFSYDVKMKEKGDIPEGYSVSREKKERFSLILESASTNQTSMYLCASSSALQGSTEAFFGQGTRLTVV.